This T cell receptor (beta chain) was obtained from a study of human T cells and chemical hapten exposure. Individual cDNA molecules each carried unique molecular identifiers attached by the library. TCRdb reanalysed the RACE reads using MiXCR and keeps one entry per CDR3 protein. The data show roughly 84,000 distinct CDR3 sequences, under 11% seen once. V was pared by 3 bases and J by 6 bases, with 16 bases between. The CDR3 spans 15 residues. Per germline, CDR1 MNHEY and CDR2 SMNVEV (reference sequence). The time point: patch test 2, 6 weeks after DPC sensitization. This sample's treatment: therapeutic diphenylcyclopropenone sensitization with weekly scalp DPC.

The source is a woman in her forties or fifties with alopecia areata. Some clones in this sample may be carry-over from other donors' samples. Sequenced material: whole blood, taken in connection with sensitization to the hapten diphenylcyclopropenone (DPC). V usage is TRBV27 and J usage is TRBJ2-3, with D tentatively TRBD2 (6 bases). The DNA for the CDR3 is TGTGCCAGCAGTTTGGAGGGAGGTGCCCGCGATACGCAGTATTTT. This gives the protein CASSLEGGARDTQYF.